This T cell receptor beta chain was obtained from a study of shared clonotypes between healthy human individuals. Study-wide context: Samples came from a couple of female and three male donors aged 18 to 49.

The assay ran at deep level. Investigators spread the genomic DNA of each subset evenly over several immunoSEQ plates. Method: immunoSEQ multiplex PCR; TCRdb's copy keeps in-frame clones and lacks some. In the table there are millions of clones, about 92% of which are singletons. Trimming took 0 bases from V and 2 from J, leaving 6 bases between them. There are 14 residues in the CDR3. The V gene's germline CDR1 is SGHTA and CDR2 FQGNSA. The study separated CD4+ cells into CD45RA+ naive and CD45RA-negative memory subsets. This chain uses TRBV7-2 with TRBJ2-3; no definite D call. The TCR originated in a man between 18 and 29 years old in good health. Sequencing was performed on naive CD4+ T cells sorted from blood. Specified subset: CD45RA+ positively selected. For the CDR3, the DNA is TGTGCCAGCAGCTTAGCAAGGAACACAGATACGCAGTATTTT. Translation: CASSLARNTDTQYF.